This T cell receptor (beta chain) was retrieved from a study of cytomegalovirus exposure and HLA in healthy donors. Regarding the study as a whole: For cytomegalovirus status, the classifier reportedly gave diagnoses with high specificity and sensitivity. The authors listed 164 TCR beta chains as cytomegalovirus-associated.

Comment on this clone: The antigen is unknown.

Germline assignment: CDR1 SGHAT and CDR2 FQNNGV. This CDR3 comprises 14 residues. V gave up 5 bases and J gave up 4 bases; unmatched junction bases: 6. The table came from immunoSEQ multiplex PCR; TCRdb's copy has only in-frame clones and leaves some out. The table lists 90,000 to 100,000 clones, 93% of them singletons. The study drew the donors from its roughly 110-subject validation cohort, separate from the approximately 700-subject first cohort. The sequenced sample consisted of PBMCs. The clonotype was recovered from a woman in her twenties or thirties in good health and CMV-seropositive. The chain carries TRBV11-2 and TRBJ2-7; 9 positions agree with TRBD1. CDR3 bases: TGTGCCAGCAGCGCATCACAGGGGGCGTACGAGCAGTACTTC. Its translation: CASSASQGAYEQYF.